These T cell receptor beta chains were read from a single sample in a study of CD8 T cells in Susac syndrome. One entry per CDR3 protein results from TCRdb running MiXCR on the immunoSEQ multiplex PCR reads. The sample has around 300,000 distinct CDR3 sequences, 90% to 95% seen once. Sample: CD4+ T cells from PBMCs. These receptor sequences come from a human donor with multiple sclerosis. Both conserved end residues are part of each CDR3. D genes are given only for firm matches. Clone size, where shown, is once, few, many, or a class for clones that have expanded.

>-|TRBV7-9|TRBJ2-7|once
CASSGREQYF
TGTGCCAGCAGCGGGCGGGAGCAGTACTTC
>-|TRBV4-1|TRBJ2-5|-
CASSQEFAPKTQYF
TGCGCCAGCAGCCAAGAATTTGCCCCCAAGACCCAGTACTTC
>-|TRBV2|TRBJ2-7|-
CASSEGRFEQYF
TGTGCCAGCAGTGAAGGACGGTTCGAGCAGTACTTC
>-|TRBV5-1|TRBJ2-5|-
CASSFMGAETQYF
TGCGCCAGCAGCTTTATGGGGGCGGAGACCCAGTACTTC
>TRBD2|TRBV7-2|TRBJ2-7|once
CASSSGTSGAFYEQYF
TGTGCCAGCAGCTCAGGGACTAGCGGGGCGTTCTACGAGCAGTACTTC
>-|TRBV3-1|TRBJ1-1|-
CASSQEGKLEAFF
TGTGCCAGCAGCCAAGAAGGGAAACTCGAAGCTTTCTTT
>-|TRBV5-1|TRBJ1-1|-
CASMKSGEKTEAFF
TGCGCCAGCATGAAATCAGGGGAAAAAACTGAAGCTTTCTTT
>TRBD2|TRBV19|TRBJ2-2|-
CATAFRTSGYTGELFF
TGTGCCACCGCCTTTCGAACTAGCGGGTACACCGGGGAGCTGTTTTTT
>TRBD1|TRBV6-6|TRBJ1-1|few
CASSSLGGDTEAFF
TGTGCCAGCAGTTCCTTAGGGGGCGACACTGAAGCTTTCTTT
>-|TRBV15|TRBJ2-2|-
CATSRLWAAPNTGELFF
TGTGCCACCAGCAGGCTGTGGGCAGCCCCGAACACCGGGGAGCTGTTTTTT
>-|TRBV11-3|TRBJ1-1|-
CASSLVSEKAFF
TGTGCCAGCAGCTTAGTCAGTGAAAAAGCTTTCTTT
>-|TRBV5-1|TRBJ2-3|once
CASSSAQSTDTQYF
TGCGCCAGCAGCTCGGCTCAGAGCACAGATACGCAGTATTTT
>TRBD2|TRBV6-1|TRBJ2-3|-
CASSPRGSGGARSDTQYF
TGTGCCAGCAGTCCTCGCGGGAGCGGGGGGGCGAGGTCAGATACGCAGTATTTT
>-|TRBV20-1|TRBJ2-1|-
CSARVSGRRGEQFF
TGCAGTGCTAGAGTTAGTGGGAGGAGGGGTGAGCAGTTCTTC
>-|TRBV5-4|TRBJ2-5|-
CASSLGGTGSGETQYF
TGTGCCAGCAGCTTGGGGGGTACAGGGTCCGGGGAGACCCAGTACTTC
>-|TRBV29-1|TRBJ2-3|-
CSVPRSGATTDTQYF
TGCAGCGTGCCCCGGTCTGGGGCGACCACAGATACGCAGTATTTT
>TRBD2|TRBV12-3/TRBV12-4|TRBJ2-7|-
CASSLASGGFNEQYF
TGTGCCAGCAGTTTAGCTAGCGGGGGTTTCAACGAGCAGTACTTC
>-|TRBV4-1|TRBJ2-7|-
CASSQDLPEGVDEQYF
TGCGCCAGCAGCCAAGATCTCCCTGAGGGGGTGGACGAGCAGTACTTC
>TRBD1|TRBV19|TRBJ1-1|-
CASSGQGNTEAFF
TGTGCCAGTAGTGGACAGGGGAACACTGAAGCTTTCTTT
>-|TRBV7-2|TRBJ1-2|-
CASSLGGKLDQGYTF
TGTGCCAGCAGCTTAGGGGGCAAACTCGATCAAGGCTACACCTTC
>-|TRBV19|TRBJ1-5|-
CASSGRGEDQPQHF
TGTGCCAGTAGTGGCCGCGGGGAGGATCAGCCCCAGCATTTT
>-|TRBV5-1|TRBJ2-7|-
CASSSEPRDSNYEQYF
TGCGCCAGCAGCTCCGAGCCCCGGGACTCCAACTACGAGCAGTACTTC
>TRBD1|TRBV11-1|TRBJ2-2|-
CASSFTGGMAGELFF
TGTGCCAGCAGCTTCACAGGGGGCATGGCCGGGGAGCTGTTTTTT
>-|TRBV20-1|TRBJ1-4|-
CSARDRATNEKLFF
TGCAGTGCTAGAGATCGAGCAACTAATGAAAAACTGTTTTTT
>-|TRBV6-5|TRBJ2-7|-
CASRDTSYEQYF
TGTGCCAGCCGGGACACATCCTACGAGCAGTACTTC
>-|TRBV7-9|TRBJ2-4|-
CASSLAGRAKNIQYF
TGTGCCAGCAGCTTAGCGGGGCGGGCCAAAAACATTCAGTACTTC
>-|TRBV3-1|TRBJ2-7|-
CASSHTTGEQYF
TGTGCCAGCAGCCATACAACCGGCGAGCAGTACTTC
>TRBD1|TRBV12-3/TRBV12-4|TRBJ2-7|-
CASSLPSTGHHEQYF
TGTGCCAGCAGTCTACCTTCGACAGGGCACCACGAGCAGTACTTC
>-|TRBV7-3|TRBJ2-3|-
CASSLSREITDTQYF
TGTGCCAGCAGCTTAAGCCGGGAGATTACAGATACGCAGTATTTT
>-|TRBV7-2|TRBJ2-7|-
CASSLESVGATGNEQYF
TGTGCCAGCAGCTTAGAAAGTGTGGGGGCGACCGGGAACGAGCAGTACTTC
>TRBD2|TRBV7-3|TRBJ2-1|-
CASSLDSGSLNNEQFF
TGTGCCAGCAGCTTAGATAGCGGGAGTCTGAACAATGAGCAGTTCTTC
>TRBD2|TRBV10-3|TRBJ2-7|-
CAISGTRLENEQYF
TGTGCCATCAGCGGGACTAGACTGGAGAACGAGCAGTACTTC
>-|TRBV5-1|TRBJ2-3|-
CASSRPLRRRTHPTRTDTQYF
TGCGCCAGCAGCCGACCTCTGCGGCGGAGGACCCACCCAACTCGCACAGATACGCAGTATTTT
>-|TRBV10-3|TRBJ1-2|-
CAISESGRGAGDLYGYTF
TGTGCCATCAGTGAGTCGGGGAGAGGAGCCGGGGACCTTTATGGCTACACCTTC
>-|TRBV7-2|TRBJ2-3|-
CASSLSRGSTDTQYF
TGTGCCAGCAGCTTGTCTCGGGGAAGCACAGATACGCAGTATTTT
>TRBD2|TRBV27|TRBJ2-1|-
CASSSSSGGFSEQFF
TGTGCCAGCAGTTCGTCTAGCGGGGGGTTCAGCGAGCAGTTCTTC
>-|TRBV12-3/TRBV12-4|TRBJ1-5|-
CASSSRAAHQPQHF
TGTGCCAGCAGCTCTCGGGCCGCGCATCAGCCCCAGCATTTT
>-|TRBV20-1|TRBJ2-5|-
CSAARGQETQYF
TGCAGTGCTGCTAGGGGGCAAGAGACCCAGTACTTC
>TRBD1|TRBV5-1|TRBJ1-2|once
CASSPRTGQPDYGYTF
TGCGCCAGCAGCCCAAGGACGGGACAGCCTGACTATGGCTACACCTTC
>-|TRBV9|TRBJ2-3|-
CASSVDPGRGTDTQYF
TGTGCCAGCAGCGTAGACCCCGGCCGGGGCACAGATACGCAGTATTTT
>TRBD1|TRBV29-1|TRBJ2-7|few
CSVGTEYEQYF
TGCAGCGTCGGGACAGAGTACGAGCAGTACTTC
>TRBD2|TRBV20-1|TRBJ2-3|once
CSAIRSGLRSDTQYF
TGCAGTGCTATCCGTAGCGGGTTAAGGTCAGATACGCAGTATTTT